This is a list of T cell receptor beta chains from one sample in a study of control samples from healthy donors and cancer patients. Assay: immunoSEQ multiplex PCR; the TCRdb copy retains only in-frame clones and omits some. Of 150,000 to 200,000 clones in the sample, 75% to 95% were seen once. The sample was blood. Receptor source: a woman aged 40 to 50 in good health. Both conserved end residues are part of each CDR3. Fields, in order: V gene, J gene, clone size, D gene, CDR3 protein, CDR3 DNA. A D gene is named only where the DNA matches it firmly. Clone size is shown for a subset of rows, as once, few, many or a class of expanded clone.

v_gene: TRBV6-5; j_gene: TRBJ2-1; abundance: .; d_gene: .; CDR3aa: CASSYFRGTYNEQFF; CDR3nt: TGTGCCAGCAGTTACTTTCGGGGGACATACAATGAGCAGTTCTTC
v_gene: TRBV10-3; j_gene: TRBJ2-3; abundance: .; d_gene: TRBD2; CDR3aa: CAISESVASGAITDTQYF; CDR3nt: TGTGCCATCAGTGAGTCTGTAGCTAGCGGGGCAATCACAGATACGCAGTATTTT
v_gene: TRBV5-6; j_gene: TRBJ1-1; abundance: .; d_gene: .; CDR3aa: CASSLGQTEAFF; CDR3nt: TGTGCCAGCAGCTTGGGTCAGACTGAAGCTTTCTTT
v_gene: TRBV12-3/TRBV12-4; j_gene: TRBJ2-7; abundance: .; d_gene: TRBD1; CDR3aa: CASSRDRGGEQYF; CDR3nt: TGTGCCAGCAGTCGGGACAGGGGAGGCGAGCAGTACTTC
v_gene: TRBV6-5; j_gene: TRBJ1-2; abundance: .; d_gene: .; CDR3aa: CASSYGQLNYGYTF; CDR3nt: TGTGCCAGCAGTTACGGGCAGCTCAACTATGGCTACACCTTC
v_gene: TRBV5-6; j_gene: TRBJ2-7; abundance: .; d_gene: TRBD1; CDR3aa: CASSSGQGIVSEQYF; CDR3nt: TGTGCCAGCAGCTCCGGACAGGGAATCGTTAGCGAGCAGTACTTC
v_gene: TRBV4-1; j_gene: TRBJ2-1; abundance: .; d_gene: .; CDR3aa: CASSPRSNEQFF; CDR3nt: TGCGCCAGCAGCCCCCGGTCCAATGAGCAGTTCTTC
v_gene: TRBV11-2; j_gene: TRBJ1-2; abundance: .; d_gene: TRBD1; CDR3aa: CASSKNRGTGTYGYTF; CDR3nt: TGTGCCAGCAGCAAAAACAGGGGGACAGGGACCTATGGCTACACCTTC
v_gene: TRBV6-5; j_gene: TRBJ2-5; abundance: .; d_gene: TRBD2; CDR3aa: CASSSTAGTGETQYF; CDR3nt: TGTGCCAGCAGCTCTACAGCGGGGACCGGCGAGACCCAGTACTTC
v_gene: TRBV2; j_gene: TRBJ2-2; abundance: .; d_gene: .; CDR3aa: CATFSTGELFF; CDR3nt: TGTGCCACCTTCAGCACCGGGGAGCTGTTTTTT
v_gene: TRBV7-8; j_gene: TRBJ1-4; abundance: .; d_gene: .; CDR3aa: CASRLDGGEKLFF; CDR3nt: TGTGCCAGCAGGCTTGATGGAGGGGAAAAACTGTTTTTT
v_gene: TRBV7-2; j_gene: TRBJ1-5; abundance: few; d_gene: .; CDR3aa: CASSLGHIQTKDNQPQHF; CDR3nt: TGTGCCAGCAGCTTAGGTCACATTCAAACGAAGGACAATCAGCCCCAGCATTTT
v_gene: TRBV2; j_gene: TRBJ1-2; abundance: .; d_gene: .; CDR3aa: CASSLEGFYGYTF; CDR3nt: TGTGCCAGCAGCTTGGAGGGCTTCTATGGCTACACCTTC
v_gene: TRBV12-5; j_gene: TRBJ1-2; abundance: .; d_gene: .; CDR3aa: CASGFYPQRSGYGYTF; CDR3nt: TGTGCTAGTGGTTTCTACCCGCAGCGGTCAGGCTATGGCTACACCTTC
v_gene: TRBV10-3; j_gene: TRBJ1-4; abundance: .; d_gene: .; CDR3aa: CAISEGGSSEKLFF; CDR3nt: TGTGCCATCAGTGAGGGGGGTTCAAGTGAAAAACTGTTTTTT
v_gene: TRBV18; j_gene: TRBJ1-5; abundance: once; d_gene: TRBD1; CDR3aa: CASSPQRLGGRQPQHF; CDR3nt: TGTGCCAGCTCACCACAACGTTTAGGGGGCAGACAGCCCCAGCATTTT
v_gene: TRBV14; j_gene: TRBJ2-3; abundance: .; d_gene: .; CDR3aa: CASSQDSGLADTQYF; CDR3nt: TGTGCCAGCAGCCAAGATTCAGGGTTAGCGGATACGCAGTATTTT
v_gene: TRBV6-2/TRBV6-3; j_gene: TRBJ2-7; abundance: once; d_gene: TRBD1; CDR3aa: CASSYTRQGSYEQYF; CDR3nt: TGTGCCAGCAGTTACACCCGACAGGGGTCCTACGAGCAGTACTTC
v_gene: TRBV3-1/TRBV3-2; j_gene: TRBJ2-3; abundance: once; d_gene: .; CDR3aa: CASSLRGSGADTQYF; CDR3nt: TGTGCCAGCAGCCTACGGGGGTCTGGGGCAGATACGCAGTATTTT
v_gene: TRBV7-9; j_gene: TRBJ1-5; abundance: .; d_gene: .; CDR3aa: CASSPTEGAHQPQHF; CDR3nt: TGTGCCAGCAGCCCGACCGAAGGAGCCCATCAGCCCCAGCATTTT
v_gene: TRBV5-4; j_gene: TRBJ2-3; abundance: .; d_gene: .; CDR3aa: CASSLAYTTDTQYF; CDR3nt: TGTGCCAGCAGCTTGGCTTACACCACAGATACGCAGTATTTT
v_gene: TRBV14; j_gene: TRBJ1-5; abundance: .; d_gene: .; CDR3aa: CASSQGGGSNQPQHF; CDR3nt: TGTGCCAGCAGCCAAGGCGGGGGGAGCAATCAGCCCCAGCATTTT
v_gene: TRBV5-1; j_gene: TRBJ2-3; abundance: .; d_gene: .; CDR3aa: CASSYVPQGHTDTQYF; CDR3nt: TGCGCCAGCAGCTACGTTCCACAGGGCCACACAGATACGCAGTATTTT